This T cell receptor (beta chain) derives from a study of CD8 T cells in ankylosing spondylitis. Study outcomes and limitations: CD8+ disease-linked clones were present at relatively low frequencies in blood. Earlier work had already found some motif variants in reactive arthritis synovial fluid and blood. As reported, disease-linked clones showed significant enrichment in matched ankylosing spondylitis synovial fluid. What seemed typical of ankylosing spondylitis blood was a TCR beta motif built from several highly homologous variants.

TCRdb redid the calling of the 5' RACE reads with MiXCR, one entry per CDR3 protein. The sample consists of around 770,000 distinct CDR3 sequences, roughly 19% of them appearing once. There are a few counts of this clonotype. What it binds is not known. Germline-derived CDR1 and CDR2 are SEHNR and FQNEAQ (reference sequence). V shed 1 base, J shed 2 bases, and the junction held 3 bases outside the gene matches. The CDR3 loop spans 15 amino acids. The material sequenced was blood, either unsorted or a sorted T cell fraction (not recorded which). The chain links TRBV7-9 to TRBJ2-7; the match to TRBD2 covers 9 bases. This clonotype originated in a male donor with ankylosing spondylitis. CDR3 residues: CASSLVGTSTYEQYF. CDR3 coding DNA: TGTGCCAGCAGCTTAGTTGGGACTAGCACCTACGAGCAGTACTTC.